This note documents a single TCR beta chain sequence. These data come from a study of identical twins. CDR3 size: 14 residues. V was clipped by 3 bases and J by 2 bases, with 12 bases between them. In germline, CDR1 is DFQATT, CDR2 SNEGSKA (reference sequence). TCRdb independently ran MiXCR on the 5' RACE reads; one entry per CDR3 protein. The table includes around 960,000 distinct CDR3 sequences, 10% to 15% detected once. In addition, the sample was reused for a study of yellow fever vaccine responses in identical twins.

The sequenced sample consisted of PBMCs. The rearrangement links TRBV20-1 to TRBJ2-3, with D perhaps TRBD2 (6 bases). The receptor comes from a woman aged 18-29 years in good health. CDR3 residues: CSASRAGFTDTQYF. Here the CDR3 DNA reads TGCAGTGCTAGTAGAGCGGGTTTCACAGATACGCAGTATTTT.